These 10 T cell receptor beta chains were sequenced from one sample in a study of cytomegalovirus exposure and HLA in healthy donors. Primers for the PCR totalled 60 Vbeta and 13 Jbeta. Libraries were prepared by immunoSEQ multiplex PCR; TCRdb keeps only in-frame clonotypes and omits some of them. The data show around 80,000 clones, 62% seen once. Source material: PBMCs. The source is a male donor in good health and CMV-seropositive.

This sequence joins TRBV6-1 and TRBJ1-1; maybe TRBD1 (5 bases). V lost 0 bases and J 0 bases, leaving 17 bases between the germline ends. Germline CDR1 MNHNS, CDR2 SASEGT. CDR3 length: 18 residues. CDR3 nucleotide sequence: TGTGCCAGCAGTGAAGCGCCCGGGGGAGTGATAATGAACACTGAAGCTTTCTTT. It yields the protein CASSEAPGGVIMNTEAFF.

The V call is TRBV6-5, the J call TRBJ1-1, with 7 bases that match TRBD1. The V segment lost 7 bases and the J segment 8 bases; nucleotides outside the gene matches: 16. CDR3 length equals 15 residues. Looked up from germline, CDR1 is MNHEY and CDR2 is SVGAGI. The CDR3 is CASNQGQPLPNEAFF. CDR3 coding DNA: TGTGCCAGCAACCAGGGACAGCCGTTACCGAACGAAGCTTTCTTT.

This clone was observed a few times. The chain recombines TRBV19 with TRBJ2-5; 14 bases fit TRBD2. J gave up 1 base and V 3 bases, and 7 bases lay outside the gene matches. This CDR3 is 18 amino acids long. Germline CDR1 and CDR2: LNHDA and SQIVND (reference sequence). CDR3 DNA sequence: TGTGCCAGTAGTATTCGTGGACTAGCGGGGGGCCTCCAAGAGACCCAGTACTTC. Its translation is CASSIRGLAGGLQETQYF.

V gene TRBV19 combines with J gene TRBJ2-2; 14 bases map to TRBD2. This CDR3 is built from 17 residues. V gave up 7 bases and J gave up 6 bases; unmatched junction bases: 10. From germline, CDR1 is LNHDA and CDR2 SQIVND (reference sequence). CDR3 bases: TGTGCCAGTACTCAGGGGACTAGCGGGAGTGGGGCCGGGGAGCTGTTTTTT. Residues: CASTQGTSGSGAGELFF.

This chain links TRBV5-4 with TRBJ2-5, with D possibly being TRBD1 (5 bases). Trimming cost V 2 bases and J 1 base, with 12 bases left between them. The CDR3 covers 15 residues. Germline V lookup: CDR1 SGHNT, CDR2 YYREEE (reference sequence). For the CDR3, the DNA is TGTGCCAGCAGCTTAAGACAGAATTCCCAAGAGACCCAGTACTTC. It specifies CASSLRQNSQETQYF.

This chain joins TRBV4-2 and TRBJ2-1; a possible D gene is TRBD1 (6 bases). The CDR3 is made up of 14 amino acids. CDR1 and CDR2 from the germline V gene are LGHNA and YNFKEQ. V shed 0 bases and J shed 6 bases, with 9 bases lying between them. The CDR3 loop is CASSQDLDSNEQFF. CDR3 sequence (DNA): TGTGCCAGCAGCCAAGATTTGGACAGCAATGAGCAGTTCTTC.

The CDR3 region is CASSYSSAGGQETQYF. Here the CDR3 DNA reads TGTGCCAGCAGTTACTCGAGTGCGGGAGGGCAAGAGACCCAGTACTTC. The V gene is TRBV6-5, the J gene TRBJ2-5; 9 bases match TRBD2. Trimming cost V 0 bases and J 2 bases; bases outside gene matches: 4. The length of the CDR3 is 16 residues. Germline assignment: CDR1 MNHEY and CDR2 SVGAGI.

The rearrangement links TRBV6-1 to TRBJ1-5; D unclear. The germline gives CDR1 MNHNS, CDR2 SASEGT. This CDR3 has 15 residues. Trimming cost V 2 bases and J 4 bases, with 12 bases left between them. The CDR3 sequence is CASSEPGMRNQPQHF. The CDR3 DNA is TGTGCCAGCAGTGAACCGGGGATGAGAAATCAGCCCCAGCATTTT.

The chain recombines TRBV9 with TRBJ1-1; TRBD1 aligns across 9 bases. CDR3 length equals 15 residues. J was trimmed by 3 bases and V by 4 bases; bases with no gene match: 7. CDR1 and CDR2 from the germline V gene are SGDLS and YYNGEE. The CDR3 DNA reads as TGTGCCAGCAGCCTTTTAGGGGACAGGGACACTGAAGCTTTCTTT. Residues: CASSLLGDRDTEAFF.

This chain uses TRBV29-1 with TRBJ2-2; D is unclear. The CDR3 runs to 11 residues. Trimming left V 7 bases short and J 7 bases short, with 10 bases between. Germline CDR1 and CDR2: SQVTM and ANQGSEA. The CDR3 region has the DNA TGCAGCGCTACGCTTGGCGGGGAGCTGTTTTTT. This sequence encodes CSATLGGELFF.